This T cell receptor beta chain came from a study of breast tumors, draining lymph nodes, adjacent tissues. Study-level results: Most tumor T cells seemingly derive from lymph node, then expand in tumor. Compared with lymph nodes, tumors were less diverse; compared with nontumor tissue, more. Data only fit, rather than demonstrated, lymph node origin of most tumor T cells. Luminal-like breast cancer showed significantly greater tumor-nontumor repertoire similarity than basal-like breast cancer did.

This CDR3 has 14 amino acids. Trimming took 0 bases from V and 7 from J; bases not matched to a gene: 1. Per the germline V gene, CDR1 is SGDLS and CDR2 is YYNGEE. This clonotype was counted ten times or more. Its antigen is not known. Samples came from axillary lymph nodes draining the breast cancer. TCRdb recomputed calls from the multiplex PCR reads with MiXCR, one row per CDR3 protein. This table has around 250,000 distinct CDR3 sequences, roughly a third appearing once. Sequenced sample: axillary lymph node tissue. The J gene is TRBJ1-6, the V gene TRBV9; 7 nucleotides agree with TRBD1. The source is a female donor with breast cancer. Some clones in this sample may be carry-over from other donors' samples. This CDR3 reads CASSVARGNSPLHF. The CDR3 DNA follows: TGTGCCAGCAGCGTAGCCAGGGGGAATTCACCCCTCCACTTT.